This T cell receptor (beta chain) is drawn from a study of blood T cell repertoires in COVID-19. Study overall: There were acute and convalescent COVID-19 samples, and they came from the United States, Italy and Spain. The analysed material was cDNA or gDNA that came from T cells, B-cell-depleted T cells, or PBMCs.

Germline CDR1 reads SGHTA; CDR2 reads FQGTGA. The CDR3 is 13 amino acids. V lost 2 bases and J lost 4, with 7 bases in between. Study processing details: Using reference gene primer amplification, nucleated cell counts were estimated. TCRdb's table, derived via immunoSEQ multiplex PCR, lists solely in-frame clones and lacks some. V and J calls and clone size are copied from that table; D and trimming were computed from the DNA. The table has roughly 100,000 clones, 75% to 90% seen once. The receptor was isolated from a woman older than 75 with active or convalescent COVID-19. V gene TRBV7-3 combines with J gene TRBJ2-3, with D possibly TRBD2 on 6 matching bases. The sequenced sample was peripheral blood. As DNA, the CDR3 is TGTGCCAGCAGCTTACTAGCGCCAGATACGCAGTATTTT. Amino acids: CASSLLAPDTQYF.